Below are 7 T cell receptor beta chains sequenced from a single sample in a study of blood T cell repertoires in COVID-19. The method was immunoSEQ multiplex PCR; TCRdb's version includes in-frame clones alone and lacks a portion of them. The sample lists 70,000 to 80,000 clones; about nine tenths were seen once. Material: peripheral blood. These receptors all stem from a woman in her forties or fifties with acute or convalescent COVID-19.

The chain is built from TRBV6-1 and TRBJ1-6; 8 bases map to TRBD1. The germline V gene encodes CDR1 MNHNS and CDR2 SASEGT. V gave up 0 bases and J gave up 7 bases; unmatched junction bases: 2. This CDR3 comprises 15 residues. The CDR3 bases are TGTGCCAGCAGTGAAGCTGGACAGGGAAATTCACCCCTCCACTTT. This sequence encodes CASSEAGQGNSPLHF.

Only one count was recorded for this clone. This CDR3 is CASSYGGSTGELFF. CDR3 DNA sequence: TGTGCCAGTAGTTATGGCGGGAGCACCGGGGAGCTGTTTTTT. The chain carries TRBV19 and TRBJ2-2; 7 nucleotides agree with TRBD2. Per germline, CDR1 LNHDA and CDR2 SQIVND (reference sequence). CDR3 length: 14 amino acids. Germline trimming cut 5 bases from V and 4 bases from J; bases unmatched to any gene: 4. The full variable domain, completed using reference TRBV19 and TRBJ2-2, is DGGITQSPKYLFRKEGQNVTLSCEQNLNHDAMYWYRQDPGQGLRLIYYSQIVNDFQKGDIAEGYSVSREKKESFPLTVTSAQKNPTAFYLCASSYGGSTGELFFGEGSRLTVL.

V is TRBV30 and J is TRBJ1-6, with 7 bases that match TRBD1. V gave up 5 bases and J gave up 5 bases; unmatched junction bases: 12. This CDR3 spans 16 amino acids. Per the germline V gene, CDR1 is GTSNPN and CDR2 is SVGIG (reference sequence). CDR3 region: CAWGGMTTGHNSPLHF. The CDR3 bases are TGTGCCTGGGGCGGTATGACGACAGGGCATAATTCACCCCTCCACTTT. The full variable domain, completed using reference TRBV30 and TRBJ1-6, is SQTIHQWPATLVQPVGSPLSLECTVEGTSNPNLYWYRQAAGRGLQLLFYSVGIGQISSEVPQNLSASRPQDRQFILSSKKLLLSDSGFYLCAWGGMTTGHNSPLHFGNGTRLTVT.

This chain connects TRBV5-8 to TRBJ1-5; 7 nucleotides agree with TRBD1. From germline, CDR1 is SGHTS and CDR2 YDEGEE. The V and J ends lost 2 bases and 3 bases, in that order; junction bases with no gene match: 8. The CDR3 sequence is 16 residues long. The CDR3 loop reads CASSFRTGVNNQPQHF. CDR3 in DNA: TGTGCCAGCAGCTTCCGCACAGGGGTTAACAATCAGCCCCAGCATTTT. Based on the CDR3 plus reference TRBV5-8 and TRBJ1-5, the full variable domain is EAGVTQSPTHLIKTRGQQATLRCSPISGHTSVYWYQQALGLGLQFLLWYDEGEERNRGNFPPRFSGRQFPNYSSELNVNALELEDSALYLCASSFRTGVNNQPQHFGDGTRLSIL.

The J gene is TRBJ1-1, the V gene TRBV4-1, with a possible D match to TRBD1 (6 bases). The germline gives CDR1 MGHRA, CDR2 YSYEKL. V shed 4 bases and J shed 1 base, with 22 bases lying between them. This CDR3 region has 18 residues. The CDR3: CASSPISIRGRRNTEAFF. For the CDR3, the DNA is TGCGCCAGCAGCCCCATATCAATCAGGGGCAGAAGGAACACTGAAGCTTTCTTT.

This chain connects TRBV7-9 to TRBJ2-7; 9 positions match TRBD1. V trimming: 4 bases; J trimming: 4 bases; junction bases outside the gene matches: 17. Germline-derived CDR1 and CDR2 are SEHNR and FQNEAQ (reference sequence). The CDR3 has 18 amino acids. CDR3 in DNA: TGTGCCAGCAGCTCGGATGGACAGGGGAGGGAGTCGCCGTACGAGCAGTACTTC. Translating it yields CASSSDGQGRESPYEQYF.

In this sample, this clone turned up a few times. The chain recombines TRBV27 with TRBJ2-7; 12 bases align to TRBD1. V shed 4 bases and J 7 bases; nucleotides not matched to a gene: 8. Germline assignment: CDR1 MNHEY and CDR2 SMNVEV (reference sequence). This CDR3 has 15 amino acids. The CDR3 nucleotides read TGTGCCAGCAGTTCCCCGGGACAGGGGGCTTTAGAGCAGTACTTC. It is translated as CASSSPGQGALEQYF.